Below, 8 T cell receptor beta chains from the same sample are listed, as sequenced in a study of cytomegalovirus exposure and HLA in healthy donors. PCR involved 60 Vbeta and 13 Jbeta primers. Sequencing used immunoSEQ multiplex PCR; TCRdb keeps in-frame clones, though not all of them. The sample has about 180,000 clones, around 81% seen once. Sequencing was carried out using PBMCs. These receptors were taken from a woman aged 25-40 years in good health and CMV-seronegative.

The chain has TRBV7-2 and TRBJ2-3; D is unclear. Germline V gene sequence: CDR1 SGHTA, CDR2 FQGNSA. The V and J ends lost 1 base and 1 base respectively, with 12 bases between them. This CDR3 has 16 residues. CDR3 DNA sequence: TGTGCCAGCAGCTTAGTAGCTGCGTTTGGCACAGATACGCAGTATTTT. It specifies CASSLVAAFGTDTQYF.

This rearrangement joins TRBV10-2 to TRBJ2-3; 11 positions agree with TRBD1. Per germline, CDR1 WSHSY and CDR2 SAAADI. The CDR3 loop spans 16 amino acids. The ends lost 5 bases at V and 5 bases at J; junction bases unmatched: 9. CDR3: CASSNVRDRGRDTQYF. The DNA of the CDR3 is TGCGCCAGCAGTAACGTGAGGGACAGGGGGAGAGATACGCAGTATTTT.

CDR3 sequence (DNA): TGTGCCTGGAGTGACCAGGGACATCAAACCGGGGAGCTGTTTTTT. It encodes CAWSDQGHQTGELFF. This chain connects TRBV30 to TRBJ2-2, with D perhaps TRBD1 (6 bases). This CDR3 is built from 15 residues. The germline CDR1 and CDR2 sequences are GTSNPN and SVGIG (reference sequence). Between the trimmed V and J ends, which lost 1 base and 5 bases, there was a span of 14 bases.

The chain links TRBV5-6 to TRBJ2-7; 10 bases are shared with TRBD1. The CDR3 is 12 amino acids. V shed 3 bases, J shed 6 bases, and the junction held 0 bases outside the gene matches. The germline gives CDR1 SGHDT, CDR2 YYEEEE. The CDR3 DNA reads as TGTGCCAGCAGCTGGGACAGGGGCGAGCAGTACTTC. Encoded protein: CASSWDRGEQYF.

V and J are TRBV5-8 and TRBJ2-5; TRBD1 might be the D (5 bases). The CDR3 is 17 amino acids. Per germline, CDR1 SGHTS and CDR2 YDEGEE. Trimming stripped 0 bases from V and 6 bases from J, with 21 bases between. CDR3 region: CASSLATYHAQGKTQYF. The DNA of the CDR3 is TGTGCCAGCAGCTTGGCTACCTACCACGCCCAGGGAAAGACCCAGTACTTC.

This chain links TRBV5-1 with TRBJ1-4, with D unclear. The CDR3 sequence is 15 residues long. CDR1 SGHRS and CDR2 YFSETQ come from the germline V gene. The V gene lost 6 bases and the J gene lost 0 bases, with 12 bases spanning the gap. In nucleotides, the CDR3 is TGCGCCAGCACCACGTACTATGCAACTAATGAAAAACTGTTTTTT. It codes for CASTTYYATNEKLFF.

The table lists this clone with a few counts. For the CDR3, the DNA is TGCAGCGCCAGCCGTACTAGCAGCCCTAGTGAAGAGCAGTACTTC. Its protein product is CSASRTSSPSEEQYF. The chain links TRBV29-1 to TRBJ2-4, with D possibly being TRBD2 (6 bases). The CDR3 length is 15 residues. V was pared by 7 bases and J by 13 bases, with 29 bases between. Per the germline V gene, CDR1 is SQVTM and CDR2 is ANQGSEA.

The chain has TRBV6-1 and TRBJ2-2, with 8 bases that match TRBD1. V gave up 5 bases and J gave up 6 bases; unmatched junction bases: 5. CDR1 MNHNS and CDR2 SASEGT come from the germline V gene. This CDR3 comprises 14 residues. The CDR3 protein is CASSNLQGAGELFF. CDR3 DNA sequence: TGTGCCAGCAGTAATTTACAGGGGGCCGGGGAGCTGTTTTTT.